Sequencing of this T cell receptor (beta chain) was carried out in a study of T cells in Graves' hyperthyroidism and ophthalmopathy. Diagnosis relied on clinical symptoms, serum thyroxine and TRAb, thyroid ultrasound and orbital computed tomography. CDR3 length: 13 residues. Per the germline V gene, CDR1 is SGHTA and CDR2 is FQGNSA. There were TCR beta CDR3 regions amplified from RNA transcripts. A first-round RT-PCR of the TCR CDR3 used the HTBI primer set. TCRdb reprocessed the multiplex PCR reads via MiXCR and lists one record per CDR3 protein. The table shows around 600,000 distinct CDR3 sequences, with nearly 45% occurring only once. Study-wide results and caveats: Most clonotypes expanded in the thyroid (above 0.001) were also present in blood. A 13 V-J signature model discriminated ophthalmopathy versus stable hyperthyroidism.

A word on this clonotype: What it binds is not known. A single base separates this from a much larger clone, so it may be a read error.

The chain carries TRBV7-2 and TRBJ1-6; unclear D gene. The TCR originated in an adult man with Graves' disease, either hyperthyroidism or ophthalmopathy (not recorded which). Sequences were obtained from peripheral blood or thyroid tissue (not recorded which). CDR3 nucleotide sequence: TGTGCCAGCAGCCGACAATTTAATTCACCCTTCCACTTT. Protein product: CASSRQFNSPFHF.